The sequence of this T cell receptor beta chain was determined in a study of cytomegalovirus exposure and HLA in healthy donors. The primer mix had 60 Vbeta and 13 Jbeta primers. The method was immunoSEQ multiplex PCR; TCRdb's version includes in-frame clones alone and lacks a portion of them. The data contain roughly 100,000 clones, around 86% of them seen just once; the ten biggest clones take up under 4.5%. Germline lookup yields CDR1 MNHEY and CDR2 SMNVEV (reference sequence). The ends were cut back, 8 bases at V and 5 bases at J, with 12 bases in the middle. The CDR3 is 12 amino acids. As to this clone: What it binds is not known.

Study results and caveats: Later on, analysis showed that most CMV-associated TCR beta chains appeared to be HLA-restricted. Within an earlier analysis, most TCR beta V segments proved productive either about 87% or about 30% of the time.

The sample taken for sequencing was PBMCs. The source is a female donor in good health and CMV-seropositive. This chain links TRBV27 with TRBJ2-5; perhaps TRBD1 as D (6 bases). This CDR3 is CASATGSETQYF. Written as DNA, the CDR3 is TGTGCCAGCGCTACAGGGTCGGAGACCCAGTACTTC.